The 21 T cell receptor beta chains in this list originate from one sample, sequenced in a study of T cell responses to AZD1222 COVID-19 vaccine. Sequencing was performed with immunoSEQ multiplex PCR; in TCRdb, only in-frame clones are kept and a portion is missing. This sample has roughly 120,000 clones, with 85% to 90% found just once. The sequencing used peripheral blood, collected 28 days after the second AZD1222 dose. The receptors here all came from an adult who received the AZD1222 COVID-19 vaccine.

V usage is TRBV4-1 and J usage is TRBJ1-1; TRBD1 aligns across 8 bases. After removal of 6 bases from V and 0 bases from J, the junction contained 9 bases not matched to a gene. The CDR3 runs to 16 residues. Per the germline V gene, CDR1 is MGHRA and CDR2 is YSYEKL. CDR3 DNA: TGCGCCAGCAGACCCGACAGGGGCACCATGAACACTGAAGCTTTCTTT. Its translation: CASRPDRGTMNTEAFF.

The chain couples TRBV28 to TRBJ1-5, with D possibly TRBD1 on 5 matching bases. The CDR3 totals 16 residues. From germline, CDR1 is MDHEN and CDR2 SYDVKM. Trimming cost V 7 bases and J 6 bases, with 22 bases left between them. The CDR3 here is CASIMGGVASFQPQHF. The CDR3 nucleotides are TGTGCCAGCATCATGGGGGGGGTGGCGAGTTTTCAGCCCCAGCATTTT.

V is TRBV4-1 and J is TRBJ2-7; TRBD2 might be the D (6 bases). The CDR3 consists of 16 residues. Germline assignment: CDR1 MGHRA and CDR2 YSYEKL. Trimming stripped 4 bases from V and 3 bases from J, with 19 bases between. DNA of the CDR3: TGCGCCAGCAGCCGGACTAATGATATGGACGTCTACGAGCAGTACTTC. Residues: CASSRTNDMDVYEQYF.

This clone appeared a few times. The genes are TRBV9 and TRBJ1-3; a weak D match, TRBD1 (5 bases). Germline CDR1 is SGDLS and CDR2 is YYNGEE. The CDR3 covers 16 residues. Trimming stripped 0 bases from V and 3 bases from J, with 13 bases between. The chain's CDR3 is CASSVANGGGGNTIYF. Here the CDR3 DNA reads TGTGCCAGCAGCGTAGCTAACGGGGGAGGTGGAAACACCATATATTTT.

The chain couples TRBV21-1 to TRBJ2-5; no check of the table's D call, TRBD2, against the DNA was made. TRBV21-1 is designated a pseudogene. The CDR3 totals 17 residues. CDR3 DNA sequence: TGTGCCAGCAGCCCCATCCACGGCGGGGTCGTTGAAGAGACCCAGTACTTC. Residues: CASSPIHGGVVEETQYF.

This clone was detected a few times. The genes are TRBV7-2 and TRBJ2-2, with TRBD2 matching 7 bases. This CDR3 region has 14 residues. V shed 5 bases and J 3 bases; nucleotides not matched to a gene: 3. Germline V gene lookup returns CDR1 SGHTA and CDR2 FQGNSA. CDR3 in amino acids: CASSRGGDTGELFF. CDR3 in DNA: TGTGCCAGCAGCCGTGGGGGGGACACCGGGGAGCTGTTTTTT.

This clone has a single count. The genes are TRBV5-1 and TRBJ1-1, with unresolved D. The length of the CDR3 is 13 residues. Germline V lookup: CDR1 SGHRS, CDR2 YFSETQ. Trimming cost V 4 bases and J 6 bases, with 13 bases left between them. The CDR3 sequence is CASSVDSWAEAFF. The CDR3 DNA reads TGCGCCAGCAGCGTAGACTCCTGGGCTGAAGCTTTCTTT.

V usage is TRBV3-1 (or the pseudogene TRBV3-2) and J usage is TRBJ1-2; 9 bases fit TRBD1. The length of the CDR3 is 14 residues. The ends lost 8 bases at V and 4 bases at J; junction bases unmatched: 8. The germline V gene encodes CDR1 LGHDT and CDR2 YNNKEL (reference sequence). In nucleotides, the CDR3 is TGTGCCAGCTCCTGGGGACAGGGAACCTATGGCTACACCTTC. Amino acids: CASSWGQGTYGYTF.

Written as DNA, the CDR3 is TGTGCCAGTAGTACCGAGAACCCCCGGGGGCAGTTCTTC. Translating gives CASSTENPRGQFF. The V gene is TRBV19, the J gene TRBJ2-1, with D possibly TRBD2 on 5 matching bases. This CDR3 region has 13 residues. The ends were cut back, 4 bases at V and 12 bases at J, with 16 bases in the middle. The V gene's germline CDR1 is LNHDA and CDR2 SQIVND (reference sequence). The full variable domain, with the rest looked up from reference TRBV19 and TRBJ2-1, is DGGITQSPKYLFRKEGQNVTLSCEQNLNHDAMYWYRQDPGQGLRLIYYSQIVNDFQKGDIAEGYSVSREKKESFPLTVTSAQKNPTAFYLCASSTENPRGQFFGPGTRLTVL.

For the CDR3, the DNA is TGTGCCAGCAGTTACGCAATAGAGCCAGGGGCCGAGCAGTACTTC. Amino acids: CASSYAIEPGAEQYF. The V and J genes are TRBV6-2 or TRBV6-3 and TRBJ2-7; weak D call: TRBD1 (6 bases). This CDR3 is built from 15 residues. The V end was cut by 2 bases, the J end by 6 bases, with 17 bases between. Germline V lookup: CDR1 MNHEY, CDR2 SVGEGT.

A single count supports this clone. The CDR3 loop reads CASTSGQAASYEQYF. CDR3 nucleotide sequence: TGTGCCAGCACTTCGGGACAGGCCGCCTCCTACGAGCAGTACTTC. The chain uses TRBV6-5 and TRBJ2-7; 8 nucleotides agree with TRBD1. This CDR3 has 15 residues. Germline CDR1 and CDR2: MNHEY and SVGAGI. Trimming removed 7 bases from V and 0 bases from J; junction bases left unmatched: 8.

CDR3 nucleotides: TGTGCCAGCAGCCCGACAGGGGGCACCGGGGAGCTGTTTTTT. Translation gives CASSPTGGTGELFF. The chain carries TRBV25-1 and TRBJ2-2; 9 bases are a match to TRBD1. Trimming cost V 6 bases and J 4 bases; bases outside gene matches: 3. Germline V gene data show CDR1 as MGHDK and CDR2 as SYGVNS. The CDR3 loop spans 14 amino acids.

The CDR3 loop is CAIAKSTGTGELFF. The DNA for the CDR3 is TGTGCCATCGCAAAATCCACGGGCACCGGGGAGCTGTTTTTT. V gene TRBV10-3 combines with J gene TRBJ2-2; D remains unclear. The germline gives CDR1 ENHRY, CDR2 SYGVKD. The CDR3 totals 14 residues. Trimming removed 8 bases at V and 4 bases at J, with 14 bases between.

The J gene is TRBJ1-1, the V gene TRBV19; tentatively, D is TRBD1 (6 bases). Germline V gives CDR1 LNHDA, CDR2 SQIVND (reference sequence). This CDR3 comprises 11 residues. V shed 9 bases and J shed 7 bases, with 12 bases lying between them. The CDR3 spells CASPGGGEAFF. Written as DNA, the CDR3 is TGTGCCAGCCCGGGGGGCGGTGAAGCTTTCTTT.

The CDR3 reads CASSLNVAGVTDTQYF. The CDR3 bases are TGTGCCAGCAGTTTAAATGTGGCAGGGGTCACAGATACGCAGTATTTT. The chain combines TRBV27 with TRBJ2-3; D might be TRBD1 (6 bases). Germline V gene sequence: CDR1 MNHEY, CDR2 SMNVEV (reference sequence). The CDR3 totals 16 residues. V was pared by 2 bases and J by 2 bases, with 14 bases between.

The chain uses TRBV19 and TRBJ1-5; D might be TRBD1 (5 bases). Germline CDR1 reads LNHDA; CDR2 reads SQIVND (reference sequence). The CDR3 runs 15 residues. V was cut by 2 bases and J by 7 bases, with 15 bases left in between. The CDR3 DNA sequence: TGTGCCAGTAGTATAATGGGAGGGGAGAACCAGCCCCAGCATTTT. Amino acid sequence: CASSIMGGENQPQHF.

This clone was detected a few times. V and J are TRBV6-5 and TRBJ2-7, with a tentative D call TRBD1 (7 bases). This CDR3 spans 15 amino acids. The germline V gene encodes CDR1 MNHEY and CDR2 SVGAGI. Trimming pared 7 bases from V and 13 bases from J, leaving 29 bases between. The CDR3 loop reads CASTRQGLVSEEGYF. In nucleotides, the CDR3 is TGTGCCAGCACCCGACAGGGTCTTGTGTCTGAGGAGGGATACTTC.

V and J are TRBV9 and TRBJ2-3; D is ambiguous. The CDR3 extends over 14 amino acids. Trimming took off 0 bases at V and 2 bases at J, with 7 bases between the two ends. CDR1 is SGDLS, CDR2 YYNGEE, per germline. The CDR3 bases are TGTGCCAGCAGCGTAGACGGAACCACAGATACGCAGTATTTT. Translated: CASSVDGTTDTQYF.

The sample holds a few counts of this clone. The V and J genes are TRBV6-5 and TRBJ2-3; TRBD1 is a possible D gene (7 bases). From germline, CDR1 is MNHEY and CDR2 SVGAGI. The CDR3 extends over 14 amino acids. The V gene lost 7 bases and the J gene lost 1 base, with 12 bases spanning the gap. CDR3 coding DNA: TGTGCCAGCACAGGGGGAGGCGGCACAGATACGCAGTATTTT. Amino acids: CASTGGGGTDTQYF.

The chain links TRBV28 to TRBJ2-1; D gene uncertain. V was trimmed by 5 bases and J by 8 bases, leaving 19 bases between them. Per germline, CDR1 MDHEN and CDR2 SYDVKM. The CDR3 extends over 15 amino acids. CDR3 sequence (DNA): TGTGCCAGCAGTATCCTCAGGACGGAAAGGGATGAGCAGTTCTTC. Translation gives CASSILRTERDEQFF. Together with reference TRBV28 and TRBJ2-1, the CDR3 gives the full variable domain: DVKVTQSSRYLVKRTGEKVFLECVQDMDHENMFWYRQDPGLGLRLIYFSYDVKMKEKGDIPEGYSVSREKKERFSLILESASTNQTSMYLCASSILRTERDEQFFGPGTRLTVL.

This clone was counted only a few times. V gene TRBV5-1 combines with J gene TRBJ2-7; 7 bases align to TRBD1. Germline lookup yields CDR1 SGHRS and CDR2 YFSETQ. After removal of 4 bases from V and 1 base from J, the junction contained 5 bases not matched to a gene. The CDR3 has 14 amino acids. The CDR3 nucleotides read TGCGCCAGCAGCCTAGGGGACAGATCCTACGAGCAGTACTTC. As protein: CASSLGDRSYEQYF.